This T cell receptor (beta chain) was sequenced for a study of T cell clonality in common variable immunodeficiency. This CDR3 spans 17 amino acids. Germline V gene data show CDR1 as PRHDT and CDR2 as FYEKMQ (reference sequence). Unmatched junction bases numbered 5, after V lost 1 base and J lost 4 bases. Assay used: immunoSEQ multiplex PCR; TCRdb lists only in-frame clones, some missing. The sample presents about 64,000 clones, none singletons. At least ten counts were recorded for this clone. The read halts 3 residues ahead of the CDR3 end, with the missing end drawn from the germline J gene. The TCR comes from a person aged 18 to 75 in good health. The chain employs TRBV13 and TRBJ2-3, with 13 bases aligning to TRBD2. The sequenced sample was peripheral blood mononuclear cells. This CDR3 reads CASSLVGLAGVADTQYF. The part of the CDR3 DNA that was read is TGTGCCAGCAGCTTAGTCGGACTAGCGGGAGTGGCAGATACG.